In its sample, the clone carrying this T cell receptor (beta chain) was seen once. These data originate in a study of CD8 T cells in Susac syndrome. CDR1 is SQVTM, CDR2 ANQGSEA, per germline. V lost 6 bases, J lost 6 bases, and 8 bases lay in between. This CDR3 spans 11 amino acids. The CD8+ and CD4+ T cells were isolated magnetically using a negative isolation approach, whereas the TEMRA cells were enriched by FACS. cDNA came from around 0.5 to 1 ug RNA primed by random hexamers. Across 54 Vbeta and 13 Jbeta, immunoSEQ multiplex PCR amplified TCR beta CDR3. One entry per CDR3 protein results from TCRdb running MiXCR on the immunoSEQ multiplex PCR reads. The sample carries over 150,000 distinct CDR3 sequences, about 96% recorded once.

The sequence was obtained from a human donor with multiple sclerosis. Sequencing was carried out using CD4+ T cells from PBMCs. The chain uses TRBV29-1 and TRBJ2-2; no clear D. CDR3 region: CSVLSSGELFF. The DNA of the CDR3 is TGCAGCGTACTATCCTCCGGGGAGCTGTTTTTT.